This T cell receptor (beta chain) was identified in a study of T cells of healthy individuals. Concerning this clonotype itself: No conserved phenylalanine or tryptophan is present at the end of the CDR3, so a read error is the likely explanation. Because the CDR3's place on the DNA is in doubt, the DNA is left out and the CDR3 is given as listed by TCRdb.

TCRdb itself ran the 5' RACE reads through MiXCR, one entry per CDR3 protein. The sample shows about 100,000 distinct CDR3 sequences, 15% to 20% of them seen only once. Germline V gives CDR1 MNHEY, CDR2 SVGAGI. The CDR3 totals 15 residues, both ends included. The sequence was collected from a human donor in good health. The genes are TRBV6-5 and TRBJ2-2; the table's D gene call, TRBD1, was not cross checked with the DNA. The CDR3 reads CASRDAGQGTGELLV.